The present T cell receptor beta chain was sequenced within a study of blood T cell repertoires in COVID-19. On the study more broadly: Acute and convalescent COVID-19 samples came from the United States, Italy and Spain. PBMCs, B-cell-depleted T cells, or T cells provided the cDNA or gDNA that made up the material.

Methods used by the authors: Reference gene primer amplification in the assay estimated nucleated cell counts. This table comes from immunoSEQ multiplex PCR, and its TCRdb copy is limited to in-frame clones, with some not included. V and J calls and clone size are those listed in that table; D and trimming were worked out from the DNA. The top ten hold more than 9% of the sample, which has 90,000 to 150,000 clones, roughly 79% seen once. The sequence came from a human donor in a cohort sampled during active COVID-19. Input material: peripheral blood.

The CDR3 region is CASSWGLAGRGDTQYF. The CDR3 nucleotides read TGTGCCAGCAGCTGGGGACTAGCGGGAAGGGGAGATACGCAGTATTTT. The V gene is TRBV11-2, the J gene TRBJ2-3; 13 bases are shared with TRBD2. J was trimmed by 5 bases and V by 4 bases; bases with no gene match: 6. There are 16 residues in the CDR3. Germline V gives CDR1 SGHAT, CDR2 FQNNGV.